This T cell receptor beta chain was identified during a study of beta chain features in type 1 diabetes. This clone was counted at least ten times. Its antigen is not identified. Findings and caveats of the study: There were fewer insertions and more deletions at the VDJ junctions of type 1 diabetes patients. Type 1 diabetes patients had TCRB CDR3s that were shorter (moderately but significantly so) in all four CD4+ subsets.

Expressed TCRB transcripts got sequenced, as all isolated RNA was reverse transcribed. Some clones are missing from TCRdb's copy, which holds only in-frame ones; the method was immunoSEQ multiplex PCR. This sample has some 120,000 clones, with about 18% found just once. The CDR3 has 14 amino acids. The germline V gene has CDR1 WNHNN and CDR2 SYGVQD (reference sequence). Deletions cut 8 bases from V and 9 bases from J, with 21 bases between. The receptor's source is a man aged 18 to 30 with type 1 diabetes. The V and J genes are TRBV10-1 and TRBJ2-3; no clear D gene. The sample comprised central memory CD4+ T cells from blood. The CDR3 bases are TGCGCCAGCCCTTATCAGGACCCTAGAGAGACGCAGTATTTT. Amino acids: CASPYQDPRETQYF.